What follows are 15 T cell receptor beta chains derived from one specimen sequenced in a study of cytomegalovirus exposure and HLA in healthy donors. PCR used 60 Vbeta primers and 13 Jbeta primers. Here immunoSEQ multiplex PCR was the method, and the copy in TCRdb shows in-frame clones only, minus some. The table records some 170,000 clones, roughly 80% of them present only once. The sample taken for sequencing was PBMCs. These receptor sequences come from a man over 45 in good health and CMV-seropositive.

Details on this clone: One junction end does not reproduce the germline sequence, and a read error may be involved. This specimen includes other DNA sequences encoding the same CDR3. The gene calls are TRBV10-3 and TRBJ1-1; TRBD1 aligns across 7 bases. The CDR3 is 15 amino acids. The germline gives CDR1 ENHRY, CDR2 SYGVKD. CDR3 bases: TGTGCCATCAGTGACCCCGGGACAGTGAACACTGAAGCCTTCTTT. It codes for CAISDPGTVNTEAFF.

The chain is built from TRBV14 and TRBJ2-7; TRBD2 might be the D (5 bases). The CDR3 has 14 amino acids. The germline V gene encodes CDR1 SGHDN and CDR2 FVKESK. The V and J ends lost 0 bases and 6 bases respectively, with 12 bases between them. CDR3 bases: TGTGCCAGCAGCCAAGAGAGCGGTCCCTTCGAGCAGTACTTC. Translated: CASSQESGPFEQYF.

This chain uses TRBV6-5 with TRBJ1-1; 9 bases align to TRBD1. This CDR3 is built from 12 residues. V trimming: 8 bases; J trimming: 5 bases; junction bases outside the gene matches: 3. Germline V lookup: CDR1 MNHEY, CDR2 SVGAGI. Here the CDR3 DNA reads TGTGCCAGCGTGGACAGGGGAACTGAAGCTTTCTTT. Protein: CASVDRGTEAFF.

The rearrangement uses TRBV7-9 and TRBJ2-7; 8 bases are shared with TRBD1. The V gene end was trimmed by 4 bases and the J gene end by 0 bases; junction bases not matched to a gene: 8. Germline CDR1 is SEHNR and CDR2 is FQNEAQ (reference sequence). The CDR3 sequence is 16 residues long. CDR3 sequence (DNA): TGTGCCAGCAGCTCCCACTCCGGGACAGGCTCCTACGAGCAGTACTTC. Its protein is CASSSHSGTGSYEQYF.

In this sample, this clone turned up a few times. The rearrangement links TRBV5-6 to TRBJ1-1; TRBD1 agrees at 10 bases. Germline CDR1 SGHDT, CDR2 YYEEEE. Germline trimming cut 4 bases from V and 2 bases from J; bases unmatched to any gene: 2. The CDR3 contains 14 residues. CDR3 sequence (DNA): TGTGCCAGCAGCGCGACAGGGGGCAACACTGAAGCTTTCTTT. Its protein product is CASSATGGNTEAFF.

The genes are TRBV7-9 and TRBJ2-5; maybe TRBD2 (8 bases). The CDR3 has 18 amino acids. With 6 bases removed from V and 2 bases from J, the gap between germline ends came to 25 bases. The germline V gene encodes CDR1 SEHNR and CDR2 FQNEAQ (reference sequence). The CDR3 region is CASRPAGGAGGQQETQYF. The CDR3 DNA follows: TGTGCCAGCAGACCAGCCGGGGGGGCAGGGGGGCAGCAAGAGACCCAGTACTTC.

The chain employs TRBV19 and TRBJ1-1; unclear D gene. CDR3 length equals 12 residues. Germline-derived CDR1 and CDR2 are LNHDA and SQIVND (reference sequence). Trimming stripped 3 bases from V and 3 bases from J, with 5 bases between. Here the CDR3 DNA reads TGTGCCAGTAGTATTAGCGACACTGAAGCTTTCTTT. The encoded protein is CASSISDTEAFF.

On this clone itself: The junction differs from germline at one of its ends, possibly a read error. The chain is built from TRBV7-9 and TRBJ2-7; a possible D gene is TRBD2 (5 bases). The CDR3 runs to 14 residues. The germline V gene has CDR1 SEHNR and CDR2 FQNEAQ (reference sequence). The CDR3 is CSSSPRTDPYEQYF. As DNA, the CDR3 is TGTTCCAGCAGCCCACGGACTGACCCCTACGAGCAGTACTTC.

The V call is TRBV6-5, the J call TRBJ1-1; D perhaps matches TRBD1 (5 bases). Germline V lookup: CDR1 MNHEY, CDR2 SVGAGI. V shed 5 bases and J shed 4 bases, with 11 bases lying between them. This CDR3 spans 13 amino acids. CDR3 nucleotide sequence: TGTGCCAGCAGTCGACTGGGGCTCACTGAAGCTTTCTTT. The encoded protein is CASSRLGLTEAFF.

In its sample, this clone was seen once. The chain joins TRBV7-2 to TRBJ2-7; TRBD1 matches 9 bases. V lost 1 base and J lost 4; bases outside the gene matches: 17. Germline lookup yields CDR1 SGHTA and CDR2 FQGNSA. The CDR3 is made up of 19 amino acids. CDR3 in amino acids: CASSLVQGALGTPGYEQYF. The CDR3 nucleotides are TGTGCCAGCAGCTTAGTACAGGGGGCGCTGGGGACCCCCGGGTACGAGCAGTACTTC.

This chain uses TRBV19 with TRBJ1-1, with unresolved D. V lost 1 base to trimming and J lost 1 base, with 10 bases between them. This CDR3 has 15 residues. CDR1 and CDR2 (germline): LNHDA, SQIVND (reference sequence). CDR3: CASSIVFGGNTEAFF. CDR3 sequence (DNA): TGTGCCAGTAGTATAGTTTTTGGAGGGAACACTGAAGCTTTCTTT.

In this sample, this clone turned up a few times. The chain uses TRBV7-9 and TRBJ2-7; no reliable D call. Between the trimmed V and J ends, which lost 8 bases and 2 bases, there was a span of 13 bases. CDR3 length equals 13 residues. Germline V CDR1 and CDR2: SEHNR, FQNEAQ (reference sequence). The chain's CDR3 is CASGQETPYEQYF. The CDR3 DNA sequence: TGTGCCAGCGGGCAGGAAACTCCCTACGAGCAGTACTTC.

This clone was detected a few times. This chain joins TRBV13 and TRBJ2-7, with D perhaps matching TRBD2 (5 bases). The germline V and J ends were trimmed by 5 bases and 2 bases, with 13 bases remaining between them. Germline V CDR1 and CDR2: PRHDT, FYEKMQ (reference sequence). This CDR3 comprises 14 residues. The CDR3 protein is CASSEKLGPYEQYF. The CDR3 region has the DNA TGTGCCAGCAGCGAGAAACTAGGCCCCTACGAGCAGTACTTC.

Regarding this clone: Relative to the germline gene, one junction end is altered; a read error may explain this. The chain is built from TRBV13 and TRBJ2-1, with a weak D call TRBD2 (5 bases). Germline assignment: CDR1 PRHDT and CDR2 FYEKMQ (reference sequence). This CDR3 is built from 16 residues. CDR3 in DNA: TGTGCCAGCAGCGTAGGACCGGGCGGGTTTGGGAATGAGCAGTTCTTC. Residues: CASSVGPGGFGNEQFF.

This clone was counted once. The rearrangement joins TRBV28 to TRBJ1-2, with D hard to call. The germline CDR1 and CDR2 sequences are MDHEN and SYDVKM. The ends were cut back, 6 bases at V and 4 bases at J, with 9 bases in the middle. The CDR3 sequence is 12 residues long. In DNA, the CDR3 is TGTGCCAGCAGCGAGGGTGGCTATGGCTACACCTTC. Translated: CASSEGGYGYTF.